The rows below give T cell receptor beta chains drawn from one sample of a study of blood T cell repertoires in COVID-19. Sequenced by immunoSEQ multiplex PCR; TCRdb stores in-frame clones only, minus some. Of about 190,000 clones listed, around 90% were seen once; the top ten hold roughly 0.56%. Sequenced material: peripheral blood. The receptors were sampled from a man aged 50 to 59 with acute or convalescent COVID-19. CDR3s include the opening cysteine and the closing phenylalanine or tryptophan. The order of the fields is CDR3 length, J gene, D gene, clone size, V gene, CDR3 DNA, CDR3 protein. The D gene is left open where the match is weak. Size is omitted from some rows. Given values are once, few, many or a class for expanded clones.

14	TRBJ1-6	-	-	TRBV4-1	TGCGCCAGCAGCTACCCGACAGATAATTCACCCCTCCACTTT	CASSYPTDNSPLHF
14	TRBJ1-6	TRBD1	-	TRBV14	TGTGCCAGCAGCCAAGGACAGGGGATTTCACCCCTCCACTTT	CASSQGQGISPLHF
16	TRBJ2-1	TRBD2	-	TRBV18	TGTGCCAGCTCACCCCAGGTAGCGGGAGCCTACAATGAGCAGTTCTTC	CASSPQVAGAYNEQFF
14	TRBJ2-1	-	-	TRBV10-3	TGTGCCACCGGGGTAGGTAGAAGGGACAATGAGCAGTTCTTC	CATGVGRRDNEQFF
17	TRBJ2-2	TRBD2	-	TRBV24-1	TGTGCCACCAGTGATACGGGACTAGCGGGAGTGACCGGGGAGCTGTTTTTT	CATSDTGLAGVTGELFF
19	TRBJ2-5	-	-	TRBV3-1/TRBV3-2	TGTGCCAGTTTCCCTTCTTTGGGTCCCGGGGTGGGTTTACAAGAGACCCAGTACTTC	CASFPSLGPGVGLQETQYF
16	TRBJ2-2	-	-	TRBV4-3	TGCGTCAGCAGCCGAGAGGACTGGACGAACACCGGGGAGCTGTTTTTT	CVSSREDWTNTGELFF
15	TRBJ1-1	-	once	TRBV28	TGTGCCAGCAGCCGCTCGGCGGGGAGGAACACTGAAGCTTTCTTT	CASSRSAGRNTEAFF
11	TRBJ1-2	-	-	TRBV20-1	TGCAGTGCGAACACAGGGTTTGGCTACACCTTC	CSANTGFGYTF
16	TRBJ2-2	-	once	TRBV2	TGTGCCAGCAGCGTCTACTCCCTCGCGAACACCGGGGAGCTGTTTTTT	CASSVYSLANTGELFF
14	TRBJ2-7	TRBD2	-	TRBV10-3	TGTGCCATCAACGCACTAGCGGGAGGGTCCGAGCAGTACTTC	CAINALAGGSEQYF
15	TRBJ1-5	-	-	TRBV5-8	TGTGCCAGCAGCTTGGAAGCGCTGCGGAATCAGCCCCAGCATTTT	CASSLEALRNQPQHF
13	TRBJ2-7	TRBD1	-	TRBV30	TGTGCCTGGAGTACGGCCGGGACAGGGAAGCAGTACTTC	CAWSTAGTGKQYF
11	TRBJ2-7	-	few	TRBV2	TGTGCCAGCGGCAGGGTCGGCGAGCAGTACTTC	CASGRVGEQYF
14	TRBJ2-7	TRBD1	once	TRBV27	TGTGCCAGCAGTTTAACGGCAGGGGGAATCGAGCAGTACTTC	CASSLTAGGIEQYF
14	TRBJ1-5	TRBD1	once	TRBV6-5	TGTGCCAGCAGACAACAAGGGGGCGATCAGCCCCAGCATTTT	CASRQQGGDQPQHF
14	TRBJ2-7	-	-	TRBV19	TGTGCCAGTAGTATAGATCCGAACAGGGCCGAGCAGTACTTC	CASSIDPNRAEQYF
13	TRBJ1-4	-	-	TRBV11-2	TGTGCCAGCAGCACGGGGGGAAGCGAAAAACTGTTTTTT	CASSTGGSEKLFF
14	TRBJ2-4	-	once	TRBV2	TGTGCCAGCAGTGTTTCAGGGACCAAAAACATTCAGTACTTC	CASSVSGTKNIQYF
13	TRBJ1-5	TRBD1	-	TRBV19	TGTGCCACTGGGACAGGGGACGGTCAGCCCCAGCATTTT	CATGTGDGQPQHF
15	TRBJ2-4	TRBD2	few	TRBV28	TGTGCCAGCAGTTTACCTAGCGGGGGGGCAAACATTCAGTACTTC	CASSLPSGGANIQYF
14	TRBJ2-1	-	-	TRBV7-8	TGTGCCAGCAGCTTAGGCCCCGGTTTGAATGAGCAGTTCTTC	CASSLGPGLNEQFF
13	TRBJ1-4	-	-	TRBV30	TGTGCCTGGAGGTCGGGTCTAAATGAAAAACTGTTTTTT	CAWRSGLNEKLFF
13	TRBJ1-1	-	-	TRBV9	TGTGCCAGCAGCGTAGAAGGGGACACTGAAGCTTTCTTT	CASSVEGDTEAFF
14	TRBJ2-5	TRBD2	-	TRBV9	TGTGCCAGCAGCCCTAGCGGGGCAGGGGAGACCCAGTACTTC	CASSPSGAGETQYF
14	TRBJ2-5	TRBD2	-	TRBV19	TGTGCCAGTAGTGGTTCGGGGGAGGGGAAGACCCAGTACTTC	CASSGSGEGKTQYF
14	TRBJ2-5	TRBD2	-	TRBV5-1	TGCGCCACCTCGGCGGGGGGGCGTCGAGAGACCCAGTACTTC	CATSAGGRRETQYF
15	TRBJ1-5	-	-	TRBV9	TGTGCCAGCAGCGTAACAGGGAGTGGCAATCAGCCCCAGCATTTT	CASSVTGSGNQPQHF
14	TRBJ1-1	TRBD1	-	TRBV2	TGTGCCAGCAGTGTATGGGACAGCAACACTGAAGCTTTCTTT	CASSVWDSNTEAFF
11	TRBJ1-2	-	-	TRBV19	TGTGCCAGTAGTATAGGAGAGGGCTACACCTTC	CASSIGEGYTF
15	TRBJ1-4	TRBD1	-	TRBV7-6	TGTGCCAGCAGCTTAGAAGGGGGCGCATATGAAAAACTGTTTTTT	CASSLEGGAYEKLFF
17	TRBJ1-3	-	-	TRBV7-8	TGTGCCAGCAGCTCGCTATACAGGGAGGGCCCTGGAAACACCATATATTTT	CASSSLYREGPGNTIYF
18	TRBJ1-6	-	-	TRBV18	TGTGCCAGCTCACCGGTTGGCGGGATGAGCTCCTATAATTCACCCCTCCACTTT	CASSPVGGMSSYNSPLHF
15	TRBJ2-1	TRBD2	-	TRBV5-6	TGTGCCAGCAGCCCCGGACTAGCGGGTTACAATGAGCAGTTCTTC	CASSPGLAGYNEQFF
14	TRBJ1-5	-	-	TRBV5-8	TGTGCCAGCAGCTTCCTTTTAAGCAATCAGCCCCAGCATTTT	CASSFLLSNQPQHF
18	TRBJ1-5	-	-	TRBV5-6	TGTGCCAGCAGCTTGGCCGGGGGGACGGATTATAGCAATCAGCCCCAGCATTTT	CASSLAGGTDYSNQPQHF
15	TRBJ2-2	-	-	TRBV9	TGTGCCAGCAGCGTAGAATCACACAACACCGGGGAGCTGTTTTTT	CASSVESHNTGELFF
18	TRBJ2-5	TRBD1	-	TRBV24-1	TGTGCCACCAGTGATTTGCGGGCAGGGGGCGAAGGGAAAGAGACCCAGTACTTC	CATSDLRAGGEGKETQYF
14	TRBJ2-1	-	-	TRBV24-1	TGTGCCACCAGTGACCCTACAGGATCAGAAGAGCAGTTCTTC	CATSDPTGSEEQFF
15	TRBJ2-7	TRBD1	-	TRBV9	TGTGCCAGCAGCAAGACCGGGACAGGGCCCTACGAGCAGTACTTC	CASSKTGTGPYEQYF
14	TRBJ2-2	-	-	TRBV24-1	TGTGCCACCAGTGACCCCAGCGGGACCGGGGAGCTGTTTTTT	CATSDPSGTGELFF
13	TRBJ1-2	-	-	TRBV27	TGTGCCAGCAGTTTCGGGGGTGTTTATGGCTACACCTTC	CASSFGGVYGYTF
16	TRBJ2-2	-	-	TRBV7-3	TGTGCCAGCAGCTTAAACCCCGGGGCGAACACCGGGGAGCTGTTTTTT	CASSLNPGANTGELFF
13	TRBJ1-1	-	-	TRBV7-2	TGTGCCAGCAGCTTAGTTTTAGCCGCTGAAGCTTTCTTT	CASSLVLAAEAFF
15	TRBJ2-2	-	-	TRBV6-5	TGTGCCAGCAGTTCCCTGGAGGGTTACACCGGGGAGCTGTTTTTT	CASSSLEGYTGELFF
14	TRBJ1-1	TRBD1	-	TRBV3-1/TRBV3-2	TGTGCCAGCAGCAGGACAGGACTGAACACTGAAGCTTTCTTT	CASSRTGLNTEAFF
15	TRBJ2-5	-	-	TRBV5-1	TGCGCCAGCAGCTCCGCTTGGAGGGAAGGAGAGACCCAGTACTTC	CASSSAWREGETQYF
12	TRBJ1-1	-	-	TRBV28	TGTGCCAGCAAGAGGTCGAACACTGAAGCTTTCTTT	CASKRSNTEAFF
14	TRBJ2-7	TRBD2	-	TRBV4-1	TGCGCCAGCAGCCAAGGGGCGGGAGTCTACGAGCAGTACTTC	CASSQGAGVYEQYF
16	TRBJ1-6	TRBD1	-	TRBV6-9	TGTGCCAGCAGTCGCCCATGGACAGGGAGGGATTCACCCCTCCACTTT	CASSRPWTGRDSPLHF
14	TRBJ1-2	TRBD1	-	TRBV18	TGTGCCAGCTCACCGGGACAGGACTTTTATGGCTACACCTTC	CASSPGQDFYGYTF
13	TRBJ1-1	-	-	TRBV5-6	TGTGCCAGCAGCCTCCGTTGGAACACTGAAGCTTTCTTT	CASSLRWNTEAFF
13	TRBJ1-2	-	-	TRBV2	TGTGCCAGTACGCGTGGAGCCAACTATGGCTACACCTTC	CASTRGANYGYTF
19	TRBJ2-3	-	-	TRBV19	TGTGCCAGTCGGCAAGATCTAGGGGGACGGGGATATAGCACAGATACGCAGTATTTT	CASRQDLGGRGYSTDTQYF
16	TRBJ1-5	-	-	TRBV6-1	TGTGCCAGCAGTGGGGTTACAGGGTCTCCCAATCAGCCCCAGCATTTT	CASSGVTGSPNQPQHF
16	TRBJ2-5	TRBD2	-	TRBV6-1	TGTGCCAGCAGTGAAGAGGTAGCGGGGGGGAAAGGGACCCAGTACTTC	CASSEEVAGGKGTQYF
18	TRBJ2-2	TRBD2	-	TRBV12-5	TGTGCTAGTGGTTTGGTAGGGGAGCTAGCGGGAGGATCCGGGGAGCTGTTTTTT	CASGLVGELAGGSGELFF
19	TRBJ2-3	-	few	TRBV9	TGTGCCAGCAGCGTAGCCGACAGGTGGAAGAGATCTAGCACAGATACGCAGTATTTT	CASSVADRWKRSSTDTQYF
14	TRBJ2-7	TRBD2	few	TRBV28	TGTGCCAGCAGCTTAGCGGGAGGGCCCTACGAGCAGTACTTC	CASSLAGGPYEQYF